Listed here is a single TCR beta chain. TCRdb's copy holds only in-frame clones and misses some; the assay was immunoSEQ multiplex PCR. The sample includes over 200,000 clones, roughly 90% seen only once; the top ten take roughly 4%. The CDR3 is made up of 14 amino acids. CDR1 and CDR2 from the germline V gene are MGHRA and YSYEKL. Trimming pared 6 bases from V and 6 bases from J, leaving 17 bases between. The record originates from a study of blood T cell repertoires in COVID-19. V usage is TRBV4-1 and J usage is TRBJ1-2; D is perhaps TRBD1 (6 bases). The sequence came from a woman aged 25 to 39 with acute COVID-19. Sequencing used PBMCs or T cells enriched from blood (not recorded which). The CDR3 sequence: CASSFLGGQNGYTF. CDR3 DNA: TGCGCCAGCAGTTTCCTCGGGGGGCAGAATGGCTACACCTTC.